This T cell receptor (beta chain) was identified during a study of regulatory T cells in long-lasting Graves disease. Time point denoted: persistent/refractory GD, antithyroid drugs over 5 years with positive TRAb. RNA extracted from PBMCs served as the sequencing template. Each patient gave approximately 9.2 milliliters of EDTA-anticoagulated peripheral blood. There are 16 residues in the CDR3. Germline CDR1 is SGHAT and CDR2 is FQDESV (reference sequence). With iRepertoire HTBI primers and Arm-PCR of CDR3 regions, TCR beta libraries were built. One entry per CDR3 protein, called by TCRdb with MiXCR from the multiplex PCR reads. The table records about 660,000 distinct CDR3 sequences, approximately 29% of them present only once. With respect to this clonotype: Mismatch with germline at one junction end may stem from a read error.

This specimen was peripheral blood mononuclear cells (PBMCs), taken when the disease was refractory, from a patient treated with antithyroid drugs. V is TRBV11-1 and J is TRBJ2-2, with 7 positions matching TRBD1. The origin of this receptor is a female donor with Graves disease. The CDR3 DNA sequence: TGTGCCGGCAGCTTAGGTCAGGGGGCGAACACCGGGGAGCTGTTTTTT. Protein: CAGSLGQGANTGELFF.